What follows are 32 T cell receptor beta chains derived from one specimen sequenced in a study of shared clonotypes between healthy human individuals. Sequenced by immunoSEQ multiplex PCR; TCRdb stores in-frame clones only, minus some. The profile shows some 2 million clones, just under 95% of them singletons. The naive CD8 fraction comprised CD45RO-negative cells positively selected for CCR7 and excluded terminally differentiated effector memory CD45RA+ cells. The specimen sequenced was naive CD8+ T cells sorted from blood. The receptor source for this set is a man aged 18 to 29 in good health.

The genes are TRBV5-5 and TRBJ1-1; 8 positions agree with TRBD1. The germline V gene has CDR1 SGHKS and CDR2 YYEKEE (reference sequence). This CDR3 contains 16 residues. V trimming: 4 bases; J trimming: 0 bases; junction bases outside the gene matches: 8. DNA for the CDR3: TGTGCCAGCAGCCTACCGGGACAGGCAATGAACACTGAAGCTTTCTTT. Amino acids: CASSLPGQAMNTEAFF. Variable domain in full (rest from reference TRBV5-5 and TRBJ1-1): DAGVTQSPTHLIKTRGQQVTLRCSPISGHKSVSWYQQVLGQGPQFIFQYYEKEERGRGNFPDRFSARQFPNYSSELNVNALLLGDSALYLCASSLPGQAMNTEAFFGQGTRLTVV.

The chain recombines TRBV5-1 with TRBJ1-1, with D perhaps matching TRBD1 (6 bases). This CDR3 contains 14 residues. V was clipped by 6 bases and J by 2 bases, with 14 bases between them. Germline assignment: CDR1 SGHRS and CDR2 YFSETQ. This chain's CDR3 is CASTEGGANTEAFF. The CDR3 DNA reads TGCGCCAGCACAGAAGGGGGTGCTAACACTGAAGCTTTCTTT.

This chain joins TRBV27 and TRBJ1-1, with 10 bases lining up with TRBD1. CDR3 length equals 14 residues. Germline trimming cut 4 bases from V and 5 bases from J; bases unmatched to any gene: 4. Germline CDR1 is MNHEY and CDR2 is SMNVEV (reference sequence). The CDR3 loop is CASSWTGGRTEAFF. The CDR3 bases are TGTGCCAGCAGTTGGACAGGGGGGCGAACTGAAGCTTTCTTT.

This clone was recorded only once. This sequence joins TRBV2 and TRBJ1-1; 9 bases match TRBD1. The CDR3 extends over 13 amino acids. The germline V gene encodes CDR1 SNHLY and CDR2 FYNNEI. V lost 10 bases and J lost 3; bases outside the gene matches: 6. The CDR3 DNA is TGTGCCACTTGGACAGGGGAGGACACTGAAGCTTTCTTT. This translates into CATWTGEDTEAFF.

Worth noting for this clone: The same CDR3 arises from other DNA sequences in this sample as well. The chain joins TRBV28 to TRBJ2-7; 9 bases fit TRBD2. The germline gives CDR1 MDHEN, CDR2 SYDVKM. The CDR3 covers 14 residues. The V gene end was trimmed by 2 bases and the J gene end by 4 bases; junction bases not matched to a gene: 3. This CDR3 reads CASSLAGGLYEQYF. For the CDR3, the DNA is TGTGCCAGCAGTTTAGCGGGGGGGCTATACGAGCAGTACTTC.

A single count supports this clone. The genes are TRBV19 and TRBJ1-1; 7 bases are shared with TRBD1. Germline lookup yields CDR1 LNHDA and CDR2 SQIVND (reference sequence). The CDR3 has 14 amino acids. The J segment lost 7 bases and the V segment lost 1 base, leaving 6 bases of the junction unmatched. This chain's CDR3 is CASSIGDRDGEAFF. The CDR3 DNA reads as TGTGCCAGTAGTATAGGAGACAGGGACGGTGAAGCTTTCTTT.

The chain uses TRBV28 and TRBJ2-7, with 7 bases identical to TRBD1. Per germline, CDR1 MDHEN and CDR2 SYDVKM. This CDR3 has 14 residues. Trimming took 5 bases from V and 7 from J; bases not matched to a gene: 11. CDR3 coding DNA: TGTGCCAGCAGTCCCATCCGACAGGGCCTAGAGCAGTACTTC. Its translation is CASSPIRQGLEQYF. The variable domain in full, with the rest retrieved from reference TRBV28 and TRBJ2-7, is DVKVTQSSRYLVKRTGEKVFLECVQDMDHENMFWYRQDPGLGLRLIYFSYDVKMKEKGDIPEGYSVSREKKERFSLILESASTNQTSMYLCASSPIRQGLEQYFGPGTRLTVT.

The V gene is TRBV5-1, the J gene TRBJ1-1; maybe TRBD1 (6 bases). Per germline, CDR1 SGHRS and CDR2 YFSETQ. The CDR3 is made up of 16 amino acids. The V end was cut by 4 bases, the J end by 5 bases, with 21 bases between. CDR3 in DNA: TGCGCCAGCAGCGTCAACGGGGCAGGGGCCGGGACTGAAGCTTTCTTT. It yields the protein CASSVNGAGAGTEAFF.

In this sample, this clone turned up once. The J gene is TRBJ1-6, the V gene TRBV28; D is uncertain. Trimming cost V 5 bases and J 8 bases, with 16 bases left between them. Germline CDR1 and CDR2: MDHEN and SYDVKM. CDR3 size: 15 residues. This CDR3 is CASSPGRSGYSPLHF. DNA for the CDR3: TGTGCCAGCAGTCCCGGGCGCTCCGGGTATTCACCCCTCCACTTT.

The rearrangement uses TRBV5-6 and TRBJ2-4; D perhaps matches TRBD1 (5 bases). CDR1 and CDR2 from the germline V gene are SGHDT and YYEEEE. The V end was cut by 1 base, the J end by 4 bases, with 9 bases between. This CDR3 spans 14 amino acids. The CDR3 reads CASSLWAGKNIQYF. CDR3 nucleotides: TGTGCCAGCAGCTTGTGGGCAGGGAAAAACATTCAGTACTTC.

In the case of this clone: The same CDR3 also results from other DNA sequences found in this sample. The CDR3 protein is CSVEEGNPYEQYF. CDR3 bases: TGCAGCGTTGAAGAAGGGAACCCCTACGAGCAGTACTTC. V gene TRBV29-1 combines with J gene TRBJ2-7; D is ambiguous. CDR1 and CDR2 from the germline V gene are SQVTM and ANQGSEA. The CDR3 consists of 13 residues. Trimming took off 0 bases at V and 2 bases at J, with 8 bases between the two ends.

The chain combines TRBV7-8 with TRBJ2-1; 15 nucleotides match TRBD2. The CDR3 contains 19 residues. Trimming took 4 bases from V and 2 from J; bases not matched to a gene: 9. Germline loops: CDR1 SGHVS, CDR2 FQNEAQ. CDR3 sequence reads: CASSSGLAGGPMPYNEQFF. The CDR3, as DNA: TGTGCCAGCAGCTCCGGACTAGCGGGGGGGCCAATGCCCTACAATGAGCAGTTCTTC.

The chain links TRBV6-6 to TRBJ1-1; TRBD1 is a possible D gene (5 bases). CDR1 is MNHNY, CDR2 SVGAGI, per germline (reference sequence). The CDR3 runs 14 residues. Trimming stripped 3 bases from V and 1 base from J, with 9 bases between. CDR3 amino acids: CASSYLQENTEAFF. CDR3 bases: TGTGCCAGCAGTTATCTACAGGAGAACACTGAAGCTTTCTTT.

The chain carries TRBV6-1 and TRBJ2-1, with TRBD2 as a possible D gene (6 bases). V was shortened by 0 bases and J by 4 bases, with 13 bases between the two germline ends. This CDR3 is 16 amino acids long. The germline V gene has CDR1 MNHNS and CDR2 SASEGT. The CDR3, as DNA: TGTGCCAGCAGTGAAGCCCACGGGGGAGAGTACAATGAGCAGTTCTTC. Translated, it gives CASSEAHGGEYNEQFF.

As regards this clone: Other nucleotide sequences in the sample specify the same CDR3. J is TRBJ1-6 and V is TRBV27; D may be TRBD1 (5 bases). The CDR3 is made up of 13 amino acids. The germline V gene has CDR1 MNHEY and CDR2 SMNVEV (reference sequence). The V and J ends lost 3 bases and 9 bases respectively, with 9 bases between them. CDR3 in amino acids: CASSFQGSSPLHF. The DNA of the CDR3 is TGTGCCAGCAGTTTCCAGGGCAGTTCACCCCTCCACTTT.

As concerns this clone: This CDR3 is also generated by other DNA sequences in the sample. This chain joins TRBV4-1 and TRBJ1-1; TRBD1 matches at 7 bases. This CDR3 contains 13 residues. J gave up 3 bases and V 4 bases, and 2 bases lay outside the gene matches. The germline V gene encodes CDR1 MGHRA and CDR2 YSYEKL. The CDR3 nucleotides are TGCGCCAGCAGCCGACAGGGAGACACTGAAGCTTTCTTT. Its protein product is CASSRQGDTEAFF.

The V gene is TRBV19, the J gene TRBJ1-6, with a weak D call TRBD1 (5 bases). CDR1 and CDR2 from the germline V gene are LNHDA and SQIVND (reference sequence). The CDR3 has 20 amino acids. Trimming stripped 5 bases from V and 2 bases from J, with 25 bases between. The DNA of the CDR3 is TGTGCCAGTAGTGACTTAGGGACCGGAGCTCGAGGTCCCTATAATTCACCCCTCCACTTT. Residues: CASSDLGTGARGPYNSPLHF. Variable domain in full (rest from reference TRBV19 and TRBJ1-6): DGGITQSPKYLFRKEGQNVTLSCEQNLNHDAMYWYRQDPGQGLRLIYYSQIVNDFQKGDIAEGYSVSREKKESFPLTVTSAQKNPTAFYLCASSDLGTGARGPYNSPLHFGNGTRLTVT.

V gene TRBV27 combines with J gene TRBJ2-2, with 8 nucleotides matching TRBD1. J gave up 7 bases and V 6 bases, and 19 bases lay outside the gene matches. This CDR3 has 18 amino acids. Per germline, CDR1 MNHEY and CDR2 SMNVEV (reference sequence). CDR3 loop: CASSHLTGTGVRHGELFF. In DNA form, the CDR3 reads TGTGCCAGCAGCCACCTTACCGGGACAGGAGTCCGACACGGGGAGCTGTTTTTT.

The gene calls are TRBV27 and TRBJ1-2, with D tentatively TRBD1 (6 bases). Germline loops: CDR1 MNHEY, CDR2 SMNVEV (reference sequence). The V and J ends lost 3 bases and 4 bases respectively, with 12 bases between them. There are 14 residues in the CDR3. In DNA, the CDR3 is TGTGCCAGCAGTTTGATGGGGGCTTTCTATGGCTACACCTTC. As protein: CASSLMGAFYGYTF.

This clone was observed once. The gene calls are TRBV5-6 and TRBJ1-2, with D unresolved. Germline lookup yields CDR1 SGHDT and CDR2 YYEEEE. V was trimmed by 4 bases and J by 2 bases, leaving 18 bases between them. The CDR3 loop spans 16 amino acids. The CDR3 sequence is CASSLTGVGANYGYTF. CDR3 sequence (DNA): TGTGCCAGCAGCCTAACTGGGGTGGGAGCCAACTATGGCTACACCTTC. Filled out from reference TRBV5-6 and TRBJ1-2, the complete variable domain reads DAGVTQSPTHLIKTRGQQVTLRCSPKSGHDTVSWYQQALGQGPQFIFQYYEEEERQRGNFPDRFSGHQFPNYSSELNVNALLLGDSALYLCASSLTGVGANYGYTFGSGTRLTVV.

This CDR3 is CASSILAGVGDTQYF. CDR3 sequence (DNA): TGTGCCAGTAGTATACTAGCGGGAGTCGGAGATACGCAGTATTTT. This sequence joins TRBV19 and TRBJ2-3, with 10 bases fitting TRBD2. The trim removed 2 bases at V and 5 bases at J, leaving 4 bases unmatched. The CDR3 is 15 residues long. Germline CDR1 is LNHDA and CDR2 is SQIVND (reference sequence).

V usage is TRBV30 and J usage is TRBJ1-4, with a tentative D call TRBD1 (6 bases). V dropped 8 bases and J dropped 4 bases, with 14 bases sitting between them. Germline CDR1 and CDR2: GTSNPN and SVGIG (reference sequence). CDR3 length: 13 amino acids. CDR3 sequence (DNA): TGTGCCGCGTCGGGACATTTTAATGAAAAACTGTTTTTT. This gives the protein CAASGHFNEKLFF.

The V gene is TRBV29-1, the J gene TRBJ2-7, with 8 bases identical to TRBD2. Germline loops: CDR1 SQVTM, CDR2 ANQGSEA. Germline trimming cut 6 bases from V and 3 bases from J; bases unmatched to any gene: 7. CDR3 length: 13 amino acids. The CDR3 nucleotides read TGCAGCGTCATAGGGGGACTAGTCTACGAGCAGTACTTC. Protein sequence: CSVIGGLVYEQYF.

The rearrangement links TRBV5-5 to TRBJ2-7; 7 bases are a match to TRBD1. The V gene end was trimmed by 3 bases and the J gene end by 5 bases; junction bases not matched to a gene: 11. Germline CDR1 reads SGHKS; CDR2 reads YYEKEE (reference sequence). The CDR3 is made up of 15 amino acids. The CDR3 spells CASSSTGPFLDEQYF. The CDR3, as DNA: TGTGCCAGCAGCTCGACAGGGCCCTTCCTCGACGAGCAGTACTTC.

As for this clone: The same CDR3 can be traced to other DNA sequences in this sample. V gene TRBV7-9 combines with J gene TRBJ2-7; D is unresolved. V was cut by 1 base and J by 3 bases, with 7 bases left in between. This CDR3 is 13 amino acids long. CDR1 is SEHNR and CDR2 is FQNEAQ in the germline V gene (reference sequence). Here the CDR3 DNA reads TGTGCCAGCAGCTTAGGGGCCAGCTACGAGCAGTACTTC. Its translation: CASSLGASYEQYF.

This chain joins TRBV6-1 and TRBJ2-7, with D maybe TRBD1 (5 bases). Germline V gene data show CDR1 as MNHNS and CDR2 as SASEGT. Trimming removed 2 bases from V and 3 bases from J, with 8 bases in between. The CDR3 consists of 13 residues. The CDR3 sequence is CASSEFTGYEQYF. CDR3 DNA sequence: TGTGCCAGCAGTGAATTTACAGGCTACGAGCAGTACTTC.

This chain joins TRBV4-1 and TRBJ1-4; D uncertain. The germline V and J ends were trimmed by 1 base and 8 bases, with 17 bases remaining between them. The CDR3 totals 16 residues. Germline values: CDR1 MGHRA, CDR2 YSYEKL. As DNA, the CDR3 is TGCGCCAGCAGCCAAGGCCCGCCGGGCTCCTCCGAAAAACTGTTTTTT. This sequence encodes CASSQGPPGSSEKLFF.

Comment on this clone: Within the sample, other DNA sequences also encode this same CDR3. The chain links TRBV9 to TRBJ2-2; D is perhaps TRBD1 (5 bases). Trimming left V 4 bases short and J 3 bases short, with 7 bases between. The CDR3 length is 13 residues. Germline values: CDR1 SGDLS, CDR2 YYNGEE. The CDR3 protein is CASSPRDTGELFF. Here the CDR3 DNA reads TGTGCCAGCAGCCCCAGGGACACCGGGGAGCTGTTTTTT.

The rearrangement uses TRBV6-5 and TRBJ1-2, with D uncertain. Germline CDR1 reads MNHEY; CDR2 reads SVGAGI. CDR3 length: 13 amino acids. Trimming left V 0 bases short and J 4 bases short, with 6 bases between. The DNA of the CDR3 is TGTGCCAGCAGTTACTCGCACGTCTATGGCTACACCTTC. This codes for CASSYSHVYGYTF.

In nucleotides, the CDR3 is TGTGCCAGCAGCCAAACAGGGGGGAACACTGAAGCTTTCTTT. Protein sequence: CASSQTGGNTEAFF. This chain joins TRBV5-4 and TRBJ1-1; TRBD1 aligns across 8 bases. The germline CDR1 and CDR2 sequences are SGHNT and YYREEE (reference sequence). The CDR3 extends over 14 amino acids. The V and J ends lost 4 bases and 1 base, in that order; junction bases with no gene match: 3.

The chain joins TRBV7-6 to TRBJ2-7; D perhaps matches TRBD1 (6 bases). V lost 3 bases, J lost 0 bases, and 12 bases lay in between. Germline V gene data show CDR1 as SGHVS and CDR2 as FNYEAQ. CDR3 length: 15 residues. The CDR3 region is CASSLADSDSYEQYF. CDR3 bases: TGTGCCAGCAGCTTGGCGGACAGCGACTCCTACGAGCAGTACTTC. Looking up the rest from reference TRBV7-6 and TRBJ2-7 gives the full variable domain: GAGVSQSPRYKVTKRGQDVALRCDPISGHVSLYWYRQALGQGPEFLTYFNYEAQQDKSGLPNDRFSAERPEGSISTLTIQRTEQRDSAMYRCASSLADSDSYEQYFGPGTRLTVT.

J is TRBJ1-2 and V is TRBV6-5; a weak D match, TRBD1 (6 bases). CDR3 length: 14 amino acids. Germline lookup yields CDR1 MNHEY and CDR2 SVGAGI. V gave up 5 bases and J gave up 8 bases, with 18 bases separating them. The CDR3 loop is CASSPFDRSLGYTF. The CDR3 nucleotides are TGTGCCAGCAGTCCCTTCGACAGGTCCTTAGGCTACACCTTC.